Here is one T cell receptor (beta chain) with its context. Its antigen is currently unknown. Germline CDR1 and CDR2: SGHNT and YENEEA. The CDR3 is made up of 16 amino acids. Trimming took 5 bases from V and 1 from J, leaving 14 bases between them. These data are taken from a study of T cell repertoires in cytomegalovirus infection. The wider study: Selection of CMV epitopes for the study included recently identified HLA-C-restricted and well-studied HLA-B-restricted ones. Through public TCR beta signatures, both CMV infection and matching HLA type were indicated. Study outcomes and limitations: Cumulative public TCR beta family frequency identified CMV carriers with the relevant HLA. HLA-C-restricted TCR beta clonotypes specific for CMV led the ex vivo response.

TCRdb re-derived calls from the reads in MiXCR, one entry per CDR3 protein. The sample includes about a million distinct CDR3 sequences, around 31% of them seen just once. Sequenced material: cultured CD8+ T cells from PBMCs, taken from culture after CMV antigen stimulation. The sequence was collected from a human donor in good health (CMV status not recorded). Some clones in this sample may be carry-over from other donors' samples. This chain joins TRBV11-3 and TRBJ2-2; tentatively, D is TRBD2 (6 bases). Here the CDR3 DNA reads TGTGCCAGCAGCCTCATTCAAGCGGGGAACACCGGGGAGCTGTTTTTT. This gives the protein CASSLIQAGNTGELFF.